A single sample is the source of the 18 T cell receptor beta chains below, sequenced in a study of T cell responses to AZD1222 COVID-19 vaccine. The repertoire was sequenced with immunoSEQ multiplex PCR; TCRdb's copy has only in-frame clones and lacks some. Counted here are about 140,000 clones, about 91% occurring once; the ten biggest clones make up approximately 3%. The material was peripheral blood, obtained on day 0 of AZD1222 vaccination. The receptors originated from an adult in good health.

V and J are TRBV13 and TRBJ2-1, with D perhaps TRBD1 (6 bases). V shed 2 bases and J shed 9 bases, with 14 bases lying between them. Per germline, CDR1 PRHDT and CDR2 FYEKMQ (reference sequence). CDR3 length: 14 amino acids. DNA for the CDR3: TGTGCCAGCAGCTTATCAAGGGGGAGCTTTGAGCAGTTCTTC. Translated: CASSLSRGSFEQFF.

The CDR3 sequence: CASRSSYNSPLHF. As DNA, the CDR3 is TGTGCCAGCAGAAGTTCCTATAATTCACCCCTCCACTTT. This rearrangement joins TRBV6-4 to TRBJ1-6; D gene unclear. In germline, CDR1 is MRHNA, CDR2 SNTAGT. This CDR3 has 13 amino acids. The V and J ends lost 6 bases and 1 base respectively, with 4 bases between them.

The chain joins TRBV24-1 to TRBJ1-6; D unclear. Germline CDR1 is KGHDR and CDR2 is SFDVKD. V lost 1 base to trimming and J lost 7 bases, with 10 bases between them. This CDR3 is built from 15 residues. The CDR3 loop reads CATSDLSGSNSPLHF. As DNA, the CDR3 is TGTGCCACCAGTGATTTATCGGGGTCCAATTCACCCCTCCACTTT.

This CDR3 is CASSQVLWAETQYF. The CDR3, as DNA: TGTGCCAGCAGCCAAGTCCTCTGGGCTGAGACCCAGTACTTC. The chain recombines TRBV11-3 with TRBJ2-5, with D unresolved. CDR1 is SGHNT and CDR2 is YENEEA in the germline V gene. V gave up 5 bases and J gave up 5 bases, with 15 bases separating them. The CDR3 sequence is 14 residues long.

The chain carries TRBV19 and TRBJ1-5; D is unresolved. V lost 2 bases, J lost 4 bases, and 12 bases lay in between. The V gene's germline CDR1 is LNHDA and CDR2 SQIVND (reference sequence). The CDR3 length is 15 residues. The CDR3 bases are TGTGCCAGTAGTATAAGTAGGGTTCGGAATCAGCCCCAGCATTTT. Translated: CASSISRVRNQPQHF. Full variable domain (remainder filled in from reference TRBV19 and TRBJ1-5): DGGITQSPKYLFRKEGQNVTLSCEQNLNHDAMYWYRQDPGQGLRLIYYSQIVNDFQKGDIAEGYSVSREKKESFPLTVTSAQKNPTAFYLCASSISRVRNQPQHFGDGTRLSIL.

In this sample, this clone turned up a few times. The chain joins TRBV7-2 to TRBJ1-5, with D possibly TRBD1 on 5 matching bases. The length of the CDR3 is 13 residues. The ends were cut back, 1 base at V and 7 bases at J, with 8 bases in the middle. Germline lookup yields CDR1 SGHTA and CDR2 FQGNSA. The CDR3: CASSLGGDQPQHF. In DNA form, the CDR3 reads TGTGCCAGCAGCTTAGGGGGGGACCAGCCCCAGCATTTT.

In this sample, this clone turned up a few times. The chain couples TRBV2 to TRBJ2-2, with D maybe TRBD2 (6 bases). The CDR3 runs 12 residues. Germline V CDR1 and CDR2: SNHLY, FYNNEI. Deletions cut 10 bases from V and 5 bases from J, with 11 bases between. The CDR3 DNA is TGTGCCACCGGGGGAAGGACCGGGGAGCTGTTTTTT. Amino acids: CATGGRTGELFF.

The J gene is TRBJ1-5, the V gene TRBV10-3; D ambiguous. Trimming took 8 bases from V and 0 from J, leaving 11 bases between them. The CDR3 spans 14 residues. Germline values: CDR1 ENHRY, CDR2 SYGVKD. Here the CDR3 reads CAIGRGDSNQPQHF. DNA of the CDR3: TGTGCCATCGGGCGGGGAGATAGCAATCAGCCCCAGCATTTT.

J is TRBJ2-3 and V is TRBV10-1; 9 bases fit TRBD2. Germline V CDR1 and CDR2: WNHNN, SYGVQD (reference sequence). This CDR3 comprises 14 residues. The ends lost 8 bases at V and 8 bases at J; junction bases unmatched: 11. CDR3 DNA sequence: TGCGCCAGCCCGCGGGGCGGGGGGGCCTTTACGCAGTATTTT. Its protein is CASPRGGGAFTQYF.

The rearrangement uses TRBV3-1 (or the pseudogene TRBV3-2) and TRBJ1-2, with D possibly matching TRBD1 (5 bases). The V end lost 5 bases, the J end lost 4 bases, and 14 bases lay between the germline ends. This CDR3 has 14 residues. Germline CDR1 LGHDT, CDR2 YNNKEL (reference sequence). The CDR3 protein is CASSGMGHTYGYTF. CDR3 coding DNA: TGTGCCAGCAGCGGGATGGGGCACACCTATGGCTACACCTTC.

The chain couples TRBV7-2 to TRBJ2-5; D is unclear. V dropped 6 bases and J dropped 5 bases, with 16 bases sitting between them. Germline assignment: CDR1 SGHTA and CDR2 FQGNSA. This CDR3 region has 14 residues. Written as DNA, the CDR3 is TGTGCCAGCAGTATTGACCACGAGTGGGAGACCCAGTACTTC. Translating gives CASSIDHEWETQYF.

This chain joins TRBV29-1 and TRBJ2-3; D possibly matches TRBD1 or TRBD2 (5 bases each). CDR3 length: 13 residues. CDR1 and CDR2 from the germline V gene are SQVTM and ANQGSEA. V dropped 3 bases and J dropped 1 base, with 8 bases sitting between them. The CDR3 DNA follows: TGCAGCGTTGACGGGGCGGGCACAGATACGCAGTATTTT. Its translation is CSVDGAGTDTQYF.

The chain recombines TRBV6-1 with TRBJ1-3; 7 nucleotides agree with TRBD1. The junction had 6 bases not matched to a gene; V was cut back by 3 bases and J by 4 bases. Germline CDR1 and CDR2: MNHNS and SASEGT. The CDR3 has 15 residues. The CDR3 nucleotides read TGTGCCAGCAGTGATGGGCAGGGGGGAGGAAACACCATATATTTT. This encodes CASSDGQGGGNTIYF.

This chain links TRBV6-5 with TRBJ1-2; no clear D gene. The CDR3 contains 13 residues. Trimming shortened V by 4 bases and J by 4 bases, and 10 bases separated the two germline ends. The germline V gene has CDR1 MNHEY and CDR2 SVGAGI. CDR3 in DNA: TGTGCCAGCAGTTTCGAGGGAGGCTATGGCTACACCTTC. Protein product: CASSFEGGYGYTF.

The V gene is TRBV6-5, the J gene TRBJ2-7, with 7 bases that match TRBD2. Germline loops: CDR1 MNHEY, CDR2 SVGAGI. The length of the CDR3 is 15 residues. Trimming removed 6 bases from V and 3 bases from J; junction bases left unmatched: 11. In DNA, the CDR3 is TGTGCCAGCAGCTATTCCGGGGGGACTATCTACGAGCAGTACTTC. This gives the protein CASSYSGGTIYEQYF.

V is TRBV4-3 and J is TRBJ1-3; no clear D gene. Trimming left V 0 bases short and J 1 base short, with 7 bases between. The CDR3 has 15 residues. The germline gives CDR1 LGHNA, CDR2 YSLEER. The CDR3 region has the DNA TGCGCCAGCAGCCAAGATCTTTGGTCTGGAAACACCATATATTTT. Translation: CASSQDLWSGNTIYF.

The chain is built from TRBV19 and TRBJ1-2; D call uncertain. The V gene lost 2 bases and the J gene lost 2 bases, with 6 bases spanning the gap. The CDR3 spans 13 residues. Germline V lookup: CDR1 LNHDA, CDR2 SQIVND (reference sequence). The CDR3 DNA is TGTGCCAGTAGTATAAGTAGGAACTATGGCTACACCTTC. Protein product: CASSISRNYGYTF.

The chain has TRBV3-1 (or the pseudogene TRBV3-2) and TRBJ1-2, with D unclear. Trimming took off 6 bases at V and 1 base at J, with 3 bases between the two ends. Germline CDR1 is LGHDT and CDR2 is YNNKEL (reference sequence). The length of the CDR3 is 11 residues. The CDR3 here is CASSLNYGYTF. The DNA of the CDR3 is TGTGCCAGCAGTCTTAACTATGGCTACACCTTC.